Shown below are 10 T cell receptor beta chains from a single sample sequenced in a study of cytomegalovirus exposure and HLA in healthy donors (dated by TCRdb to between 2016 and 2019). Libraries were constructed by the immunoSEQ multiplex PCR assay. The multiplex PCR relied on a mix of 60 forward primers for TCR Vbeta segments and 13 reverse primers for TCR Jbeta segments. The source is immuneACCESS, and TCRdb retained only in-frame sequences with V and J called. Part of the clones is not carried over; for the studies checked, unresolved V genes explain less than half of this, and the remainder is unexplained. This sample lists about 130,000 clones; around three quarters were detected once. The ten largest clones capture around 6.3% of the sample. Input material: PBMCs. The receptors were gathered from a man aged 35 to 55 in good health and CMV-seropositive.

The chain couples TRBV5-1 to TRBJ1-1; a possible D gene is TRBD1 (6 bases). CDR1 and CDR2 (germline): SGHRS, YFSETQ. Trimming took off 3 bases at V and 5 bases at J, with 17 bases between the two ends. The CDR3 loop spans 15 amino acids. CDR3 sequence reads: CASSYSGVRRTEAFF. CDR3 DNA: TGCGCCAGCAGCTACTCAGGGGTTAGAAGGACTGAAGCTTTCTTT.

DNA of the CDR3: TGTGCCAGCAGCCTCAGACATCCCCACTATGGCTACACCTTC. Its protein product is CASSLRHPHYGYTF. The V call is TRBV5-8, the J call TRBJ1-2; D is unclear. CDR1 and CDR2 from the germline V gene are SGHTS and YDEGEE. The CDR3 runs to 14 residues. The V end lost 4 bases, the J end lost 3 bases, and 13 bases lay between the germline ends.

This chain connects TRBV10-2 to TRBJ2-7; 7 bases fit TRBD2. Losses at the gene ends were 4 bases for V and 4 bases for J; bases not matched to a gene: 4. The CDR3 is 13 amino acids. Germline lookup yields CDR1 WSHSY and CDR2 SAAADI. The CDR3 loop is CASSVTSWYEQYF. In DNA, the CDR3 is TGCGCCAGCAGTGTGACTAGCTGGTACGAGCAGTACTTC.

The CDR3 sequence: CASNRQEDGYTF. The DNA for the CDR3 is TGCGCCAGCAATAGGCAGGAGGATGGCTACACCTTC. The chain links TRBV10-1 to TRBJ1-2; D is unresolved. Germline assignment: CDR1 WNHNN and CDR2 SYGVQD (reference sequence). CDR3 length: 12 amino acids. V was trimmed by 7 bases and J by 6 bases, leaving 12 bases between them.

There are a few counts of this clone. This rearrangement joins TRBV5-1 to TRBJ2-5; tentatively, D is TRBD1 (6 bases). V lost 4 bases to trimming and J lost 2 bases, with 9 bases between them. In germline, CDR1 is SGHRS, CDR2 YFSETQ. CDR3 size: 13 residues. As DNA, the CDR3 is TGCGCCAGCAGCGCACAGGGACAAGAGACCCAGTACTTC. Its protein product is CASSAQGQETQYF.

The V gene is TRBV11-2, the J gene TRBJ2-1, with 9 nucleotides matching TRBD2. The V segment lost 8 bases and the J segment 5 bases; nucleotides outside the gene matches: 7. The CDR3 is 14 residues long. The germline gives CDR1 SGHAT, CDR2 FQNNGV. The CDR3 region has the DNA TGTGCCAGCTTTTCTAGCGGGATTCACAATGAGCAGTTCTTC. Protein product: CASFSSGIHNEQFF.

The chain is built from TRBV7-9 and TRBJ2-1; 7 nucleotides agree with TRBD2. Germline values: CDR1 SEHNR, CDR2 FQNEAQ (reference sequence). This CDR3 has 15 amino acids. V lost 1 base and J lost 4; bases outside the gene matches: 4. The CDR3 sequence is CASSLVPAGYNEQFF. DNA for the CDR3: TGTGCCAGCAGCTTAGTTCCAGCGGGGTACAATGAGCAGTTCTTC.

There are a few counts of this clone. The V call is TRBV29-1, the J call TRBJ2-7; the D gene is possibly TRBD1 (6 bases). V lost 6 bases and J lost 0, with 12 bases in between. This CDR3 has 13 residues. CDR1 is SQVTM and CDR2 is ANQGSEA in the germline V gene. The CDR3 sequence is CSVMTGSSYEQYF. CDR3 sequence (DNA): TGCAGCGTAATGACAGGTTCCTCCTACGAGCAGTACTTC.

This clone appeared a single time. The chain links TRBV4-2 to TRBJ1-4; TRBD1 aligns across 9 bases. Unmatched junction bases numbered 11, after V lost 5 bases and J lost 7 bases. Germline values: CDR1 LGHNA, CDR2 YNFKEQ. CDR3 length: 16 amino acids. The CDR3 bases are TGTGCCAGCAGCGGGACAGGGACCCACGGGGCTGAAAAACTGTTTTTT. Protein sequence: CASSGTGTHGAEKLFF.

The DNA for the CDR3 is TGTGCCAGCAGTTTTGCAGGGGGAGGTTATGGCTACACCTTC. It specifies CASSFAGGGYGYTF. The J gene is TRBJ1-2, the V gene TRBV28, with 7 bases that match TRBD1. Per the germline V gene, CDR1 is MDHEN and CDR2 is SYDVKM. This CDR3 contains 14 residues. Unmatched junction bases numbered 6, after V lost 3 bases and J lost 5 bases.